The following is a T cell receptor beta chain sequence with its context. Germline assignment: CDR1 LNHDA and CDR2 SQIVND (reference sequence). Trimming pared 6 bases from V and 4 bases from J, leaving 13 bases between. This CDR3 region has 14 residues. Using immunoSEQ multiplex PCR, the repertoire was profiled, and TCRdb retains in-frame clones only, with some absent. The sample holds about 30,000 clones, 82% seen once. The data were obtained in a study of somatic mutations in cytotoxic T cells in rheumatoid arthritis. This rearrangement joins TRBV19 to TRBJ2-1; D may be TRBD2 (6 bases). The sequenced material came from CD8+ T cells sorted from blood. The receptor was derived from an adult with rheumatoid arthritis. CDR3 loop: CASSDSGTYNEQFF. DNA for the CDR3: TGTGCCAGTAGCGACTCCGGGACTTACAATGAGCAGTTCTTC. The whole variable domain, remainder taken from reference TRBV19 and TRBJ2-1, is DGGITQSPKYLFRKEGQNVTLSCEQNLNHDAMYWYRQDPGQGLRLIYYSQIVNDFQKGDIAEGYSVSREKKESFPLTVTSAQKNPTAFYLCASSDSGTYNEQFFGPGTRLTVL.